The text below deals with one T cell receptor (beta chain). Its antigen is as yet unknown. It was CD45RO-negative cells, positively selected for CCR7, that made up naive CD8 cells, with terminally differentiated effector memory CD45RA+ cells excluded. Study donors comprised healthy, HIV-negative adults devoid of recent acute infection or vaccination. The data are from a study of shared clonotypes between healthy human individuals. Whole-study context: Serving as donors were two women and a few men, whose ages spanned 18 to 49.

Under the authors' procedure: There were no quality scores in the junction-only immunoSEQ sequences, so filtering differed. Some clones are missing from TCRdb's copy, which holds only in-frame ones; the method was immunoSEQ multiplex PCR. Clone size and the V and J calls come from that table; the DNA yielded D and trimming. The profile shows around 2.1 million clones, approximately 94% of them singletons. The trim removed 5 bases at V and 2 bases at J, leaving 6 bases unmatched. CDR3 size: 14 residues. Germline V lookup: CDR1 SNHLY, CDR2 FYNNEI. Study-level points and caveats: It was observed that 5% to 6.5% of naive CD4 clonotypes were shared across a handful of donors.

This chain connects TRBV2 to TRBJ2-7; 7 bases line up with TRBD1. The specimen was naive CD8+ T cells from PBMCs. This clonotype originated in a man younger than 35 in good health. Some clones in this sample may be carry-over from other donors' samples. In DNA form, the CDR3 reads TGTGCCAGCAGTACAGGGGATTCCACCTACGAGCAGTACTTC. It specifies CASSTGDSTYEQYF.